This T cell receptor (beta chain) derives from a study of blood T cell repertoires in COVID-19. About the study: Nucleic acid was either cDNA or gDNA, and it came from T cells, B-cell-depleted T cells, or PBMCs.

This clone showed up just a few times. Original processing notes: Estimates of nucleated cell counts were drawn from the amplification of reference gene primers. TCRdb's table, derived via immunoSEQ multiplex PCR, lists solely in-frame clones and lacks some. The V and J calls and the clone size are those of that table, but D and trimming were determined from the DNA. The table lists roughly 190,000 clones, 70% to 80% of them singletons. V trimming: 3 bases; J trimming: 4 bases; junction bases outside the gene matches: 9. This CDR3 region has 17 residues. The germline CDR1 and CDR2 sequences are SGHTA and FQGNSA.

The TCR was taken from a woman between 45 and 60 years old with acute or convalescent COVID-19. The sample taken for sequencing was peripheral blood. The chain has TRBV7-2 and TRBJ1-5; 10 nucleotides line up with TRBD1. CDR3 protein: CASSLGRTGGINQPQHF. CDR3 in DNA: TGTGCCAGCAGCTTGGGACGGACAGGGGGTATAAATCAGCCCCAGCATTTT.